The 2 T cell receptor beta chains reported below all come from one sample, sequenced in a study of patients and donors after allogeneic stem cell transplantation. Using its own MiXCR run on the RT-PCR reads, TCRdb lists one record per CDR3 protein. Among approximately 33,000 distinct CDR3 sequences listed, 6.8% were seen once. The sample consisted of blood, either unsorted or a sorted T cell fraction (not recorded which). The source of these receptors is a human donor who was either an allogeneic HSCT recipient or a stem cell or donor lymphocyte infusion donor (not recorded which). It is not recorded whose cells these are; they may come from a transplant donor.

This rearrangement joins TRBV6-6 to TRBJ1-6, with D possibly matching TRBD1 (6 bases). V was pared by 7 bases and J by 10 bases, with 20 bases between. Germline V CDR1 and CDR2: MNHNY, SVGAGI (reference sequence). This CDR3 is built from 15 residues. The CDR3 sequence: CASTRRGGFDSPLHF. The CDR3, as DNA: TGTGCCAGCACCCGAAGAGGGGGATTCGACTCACCCCTCCACTTT.

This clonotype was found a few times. CDR3 nucleotide sequence: TGTGCCAGCAGCTTGGTCCCGGGACAGGGGTCGGAGACCCAGTACTTC. Amino acid sequence: CASSLVPGQGSETQYF. This chain uses TRBV5-8 with TRBJ2-5; 10 bases fit TRBD1. CDR3 length: 16 residues. Germline values: CDR1 SGHTS, CDR2 YDEGEE. V dropped 0 bases and J dropped 5; count of bases not matched to a gene: 7.